The 10 T cell receptor beta chains given below trace back to one sample, sequenced in a study of blood T cell repertoires in COVID-19 (dated by TCRdb to about 2020). Library generation was performed with the immunoSEQ multiplex PCR assay. Imported from immuneACCESS, the table was reduced by TCRdb to in-frame sequences with V and J called. These copies leave out some clones; in studies compared against another copy, an unresolved V gene accounts for under half, and the cause of the remainder is not known. The sample contains about 190,000 clones, 70% to 90% of them found a single time. The ten most abundant clones make up approximately 1% of the sample. Sequences were obtained from peripheral blood. Every receptor here comes from a man under 40 with acute or convalescent COVID-19.

This chain links TRBV7-3 with TRBJ2-2, with 9 positions matching TRBD2. The CDR3 has 15 residues. Germline CDR1 is SGHTA and CDR2 is FQGTGA. V lost 5 bases, J lost 7 bases, and 8 bases stayed unmatched. The CDR3 protein is CASSRLLAGHGELFF. In nucleotides, the CDR3 is TGTGCCAGCAGCCGTCTGCTAGCGGGACACGGGGAGCTGTTTTTT.

This chain links TRBV5-4 with TRBJ2-1, with 8 bases identical to TRBD2. Germline lookup yields CDR1 SGHNT and CDR2 YYREEE (reference sequence). This CDR3 has 15 amino acids. V lost 1 base to trimming and J lost 7 bases; unmatched junction nucleotides: 7. CDR3 residues: CASSLSAGGSNEQFF. In nucleotides, the CDR3 is TGTGCCAGCAGCTTGTCGGCGGGGGGATCGAATGAGCAGTTCTTC.

This chain links TRBV28 with TRBJ2-2; D remains ambiguous. Germline CDR1 MDHEN, CDR2 SYDVKM. The CDR3 runs 11 residues. V lost 9 bases and J 8 bases, leaving 10 bases between the germline ends. Here the CDR3 reads CASSIEGELFF. In DNA form, the CDR3 reads TGTGCCAGTAGTATCGAGGGGGAGCTGTTTTTT.

The V gene is TRBV9, the J gene TRBJ1-1; the match to TRBD1 covers 7 bases. The ends lost 4 bases at V and 2 bases at J; junction bases unmatched: 5. Germline lookup yields CDR1 SGDLS and CDR2 YYNGEE. This CDR3 contains 14 residues. This CDR3 reads CASSLGQINTEAFF. DNA of the CDR3: TGTGCCAGCAGCTTGGGACAGATAAACACTGAAGCTTTCTTT.

The chain joins TRBV11-2 to TRBJ1-1; 8 bases align to TRBD1. J gave up 4 bases and V 2 bases, and 3 bases lay outside the gene matches. The CDR3 extends over 14 amino acids. CDR1 and CDR2 from the germline V gene are SGHAT and FQNNGV. The CDR3 nucleotides are TGTGCCAGCAGCTTAAACAGGGGGTCCACTGAAGCTTTCTTT. It specifies CASSLNRGSTEAFF.

The chain uses TRBV12-5 and TRBJ1-2, with a weak D call TRBD1 (6 bases). Trimming stripped 6 bases from V and 4 bases from J, with 15 bases between. The CDR3 covers 14 residues. Looked up from germline, CDR1 is LGHNT and CDR2 is FRNRAP. The CDR3 sequence is CASGLTGNLYGYTF. The CDR3 bases are TGTGCTAGTGGCTTGACAGGAAACCTCTATGGCTACACCTTC.

The J gene is TRBJ2-3, the V gene TRBV10-3; 10 nucleotides agree with TRBD2. The CDR3 runs 15 residues. CDR1 ENHRY and CDR2 SYGVKD come from the germline V gene. V lost 5 bases to trimming and J lost 4 bases; unmatched junction nucleotides: 6. In nucleotides, the CDR3 is TGTGCCATCAGTAAAAGCGGGGGGGTGCCAGATACGCAGTATTTT. It yields the protein CAISKSGGVPDTQYF.

The chain is built from TRBV6-5 and TRBJ2-2; no clear D. CDR3 size: 13 residues. The germline gives CDR1 MNHEY, CDR2 SVGAGI. The V and J ends lost 4 bases and 6 bases respectively, with 9 bases between them. In nucleotides, the CDR3 is TGTGCCAGCAGTTCCCCCGGTGCCGGGGAGCTGTTTTTT. Translated: CASSSPGAGELFF.

The chain carries TRBV28 and TRBJ1-5, with D maybe TRBD1 (5 bases). The CDR3 spans 15 residues. Germline V lookup: CDR1 MDHEN, CDR2 SYDVKM. V lost 5 bases, J lost 5 bases, and 16 bases lay in between. The CDR3 DNA sequence: TGTGCCAGCAGTCCAAGTGGAAGGGGATATCAGCCCCAGCATTTT. Translation: CASSPSGRGYQPQHF.

The chain couples TRBV4-1 to TRBJ1-2; possible D gene TRBD1, 5 bases. The CDR3 is 18 amino acids. V shed 1 base and J shed 4 bases, with 22 bases lying between them. Germline lookup yields CDR1 MGHRA and CDR2 YSYEKL. CDR3 residues: CASSQVVRKQGGPYGYTF. The CDR3 DNA follows: TGCGCCAGCAGCCAAGTAGTACGAAAGCAGGGAGGGCCCTATGGCTACACCTTC.